This T cell receptor beta chain came from a study of response to subunit inactivated influenza vaccine. MiXCR, applied by TCRdb to the RT-PCR reads, yields one record per CDR3 protein. The table has under 850,000 distinct CDR3 sequences, around 18% seen once. Study-wide findings and caveats: Each seasonal flu vaccination may recruit only limited new T cells, authors suggested.

The CDR3 length is 14 residues. V dropped 0 bases and J dropped 8 bases, with 14 bases sitting between them. Germline V gene sequence: CDR1 DFQATT, CDR2 SNEGSKA (reference sequence). Concerning this clonotype: Its matching antigen is unknown.

The receptor comes from a man aged 50 to 59 who received an inactivated influenza vaccine. This sample comprised PBMCs from blood, obtained around 5 days after vaccination. The rearrangement joins TRBV20-1 to TRBJ2-1; D possibly corresponds to TRBD2 (7 bases). The CDR3 loop reads CSARDIGGLDEQFF. The CDR3 DNA sequence: TGCAGTGCTAGAGATATCGGGGGGCTGGATGAGCAGTTCTTC.